This TCR beta chain emerged from a study of shared clonotypes between healthy human individuals. This CDR3 comprises 15 residues. In germline, CDR1 is MNHEY, CDR2 SMNVEV (reference sequence). The V gene end was trimmed by 2 bases and the J gene end by 2 bases; junction bases not matched to a gene: 5. The data were produced by immunoSEQ multiplex PCR, yet TCRdb's version contains in-frame clones alone and is incomplete. Here the sample spans 2.3 million or so clones, 85% to 95% being singletons. The sample taken for sequencing was naive CD4+ T cells from PBMCs. Sample subset: CD45RA+ positively selected. V is TRBV27 and J is TRBJ1-2, with 7 bases identical to TRBD1. This clonotype was obtained from a man aged 18-30 years in good health. Some clones in this sample may be carry-over from other donors' samples. CDR3: CASSLQGGGNYGYTF. The CDR3 region has the DNA TGTGCCAGCAGTTTACAGGGGGGCGGCAACTATGGCTACACCTTC.